The 27 T cell receptor beta chains below all came from one sample that was sequenced in a study of regulatory and conventional T cells in RAG deficiency. Data came from immunoSEQ multiplex PCR; TCRdb stores just in-frame clones and leaves some out. Seen here are 45,000 or so clones, approximately 90% observed once, and the top ten hold 0.4% to 0.55%. The sorted conventional CD4+ T cells were CD25-low and CD127-high, with genomic DNA sequenced. The sample was also linked to a second study, of regulatory T cells. That investigation notes: Primers: 52 TRBV forward and 13 TRBJ reverse.

Sequencing was done on a sample of CD4+ effector T cells sorted from blood. The receptors shown here come from a human donor in good health.

The V and J genes are TRBV6-1 and TRBJ2-7, with 7 bases that match TRBD1. The J segment lost 4 bases and the V segment lost 6 bases, leaving 6 bases of the junction unmatched. The length of the CDR3 is 13 residues. Germline CDR1 is MNHNS and CDR2 is SASEGT. CDR3 amino acids: CASRPGTVYEQYF. The CDR3 DNA reads as TGTGCCAGCAGGCCCGGGACAGTGTACGAGCAGTACTTC.

The sample holds one count of this clone. V is TRBV7-8 and J is TRBJ2-7, with unresolved D. The length of the CDR3 is 16 residues. The V gene's germline CDR1 is SGHVS and CDR2 FQNEAQ. Trimming shortened V by 2 bases and J by 0 bases, and 14 bases separated the two germline ends. The CDR3 bases are TGTGCCAGCAGCTTAAAAGAAGGGTTCAGCTCCTACGAGCAGTACTTC. It codes for CASSLKEGFSSYEQYF.

This chain connects TRBV2 to TRBJ1-2, with 8 bases identical to TRBD1. The V segment lost 7 bases and the J segment 8 bases; nucleotides outside the gene matches: 12. The germline gives CDR1 SNHLY, CDR2 FYNNEI. CDR3 length equals 14 residues. The CDR3 reads CASTQDRAPGGYTF. The CDR3 nucleotides are TGTGCCAGCACCCAGGACAGGGCTCCCGGCGGCTACACCTTC.

The chain employs TRBV28 and TRBJ2-7; D is perhaps TRBD1 (6 bases). The length of the CDR3 is 14 residues. Trimming cost V 2 bases and J 0 bases, with 8 bases left between them. Germline lookup yields CDR1 MDHEN and CDR2 SYDVKM. CDR3 in amino acids: CASSLQGLSYEQYF. The CDR3 bases are TGTGCCAGCAGTTTACAGGGGCTCTCCTACGAGCAGTACTTC.

The V gene is TRBV28, the J gene TRBJ2-3, with 7 bases fitting TRBD2. Germline V gives CDR1 MDHEN, CDR2 SYDVKM. This CDR3 has 16 amino acids. V lost 8 bases and J lost 4; bases outside the gene matches: 15. In nucleotides, the CDR3 is TGTGCCAGCCCCCCAGTCCGCGGGAGAAGGGCAGATACGCAGTATTTT. Residues: CASPPVRGRRADTQYF.

This chain's CDR3 is CASRGTAVNSPLHF. The DNA for the CDR3 is TGTGCCAGCAGGGGGACAGCGGTTAATTCACCCCTCCACTTT. The chain uses TRBV6-6 and TRBJ1-6, with TRBD1 matching over 7 bases. The CDR3 is 14 residues long. The germline gives CDR1 MNHNY, CDR2 SVGAGI (reference sequence). J lost 6 bases, V lost 6 bases, and 5 bases had no gene match.

The CDR3 region is CASSANTRPSTQYF. CDR3 nucleotide sequence: TGTGCCAGCAGCGCCAACACTAGGCCTAGTACGCAGTATTTT. V is TRBV9 and J is TRBJ2-3, with D perhaps matching TRBD2 (5 bases). V was trimmed by 3 bases and J by 8 bases, leaving 16 bases between them. This CDR3 has 14 amino acids. Germline V CDR1 and CDR2: SGDLS, YYNGEE.

The V gene is TRBV28, the J gene TRBJ1-2; TRBD1 might be the D (5 bases). Trimming cost V 6 bases and J 9 bases, with 14 bases left between them. This CDR3 has 12 residues. Germline assignment: CDR1 MDHEN and CDR2 SYDVKM. The CDR3 nucleotides read TGTGCCAGCAGCTTGGCCGGGACCCGCTACACCTTC. Protein product: CASSLAGTRYTF.

CDR3 sequence: CASSLFTGPPECNNEQFF. The CDR3 DNA is TGTGCCAGCAGCTTGTTTACAGGGCCCCCCGAGTGTAACAATGAGCAGTTCTTC. The chain couples TRBV5-8 to TRBJ2-1, with a weak D call TRBD1 (6 bases). Germline CDR1 SGHTS, CDR2 YDEGEE. The CDR3 length is 18 residues. V was clipped by 1 base and J by 5 bases, with 22 bases between them.

The chain has TRBV6-5 and TRBJ2-2, with 8 bases aligning to TRBD2. CDR3 size: 14 residues. Losses at the gene ends were 2 bases for V and 8 bases for J; bases not matched to a gene: 4. Germline V lookup: CDR1 MNHEY, CDR2 SVGAGI. CDR3 sequence reads: CASSYGLAIGELFF. The CDR3 DNA reads TGTGCCAGCAGTTACGGACTAGCTATTGGGGAGCTGTTTTTT.

The chain combines TRBV5-4 with TRBJ1-1; the D gene is possibly TRBD1 (6 bases). Germline V gives CDR1 SGHNT, CDR2 YYREEE (reference sequence). Trimming cost V 5 bases and J 4 bases, with 15 bases left between them. The CDR3 runs to 14 residues. CDR3 sequence: CASRYWGGPTEAFF. CDR3 in DNA: TGTGCCAGCAGATATTGGGGGGGGCCCACTGAAGCTTTCTTT. Complete variable domain (other parts from reference TRBV5-4 and TRBJ1-1): ETGVTQSPTHLIKTRGQQVTLRCSSQSGHNTVSWYQQALGQGPQFIFQYYREEENGRGNFPPRFSGLQFPNYSSELNVNALELDDSALYLCASRYWGGPTEAFFGQGTRLTVV.

This clone is a singleton in its sample. The rearrangement links TRBV19 to TRBJ1-1; unclear D gene. CDR1 is LNHDA and CDR2 is SQIVND in the germline V gene (reference sequence). V gave up 3 bases and J gave up 0 bases, with 11 bases separating them. CDR3 length: 15 amino acids. The CDR3 DNA is TGTGCCAGTAGTATTCTCGGGGAGATGAACACTGAAGCTTTCTTT. Translated: CASSILGEMNTEAFF.

The genes are TRBV30 and TRBJ2-5; D gene ambiguous. Between the trimmed V and J ends, which lost 3 bases and 4 bases, there was a span of 9 bases. This CDR3 has 12 amino acids. Germline CDR1 and CDR2: GTSNPN and SVGIG (reference sequence). The CDR3 reads CAWSPRRETQYF. CDR3 nucleotide sequence: TGTGCCTGGAGCCCGCGACGAGAGACCCAGTACTTC.

The chain links TRBV30 to TRBJ1-1; D possibly corresponds to TRBD1 (6 bases). Looked up from germline, CDR1 is GTSNPN and CDR2 is SVGIG (reference sequence). With 7 bases removed from V and 0 bases from J, the gap between germline ends came to 18 bases. CDR3 size: 15 residues. DNA for the CDR3: TGTGCCTCCTCGACAGGACGTGGGATGAACACTGAAGCTTTCTTT. Encoded protein: CASSTGRGMNTEAFF.

V gene TRBV6-6 combines with J gene TRBJ2-3; 10 nucleotides line up with TRBD2. Germline trimming cut 7 bases from V and 6 bases from J; bases unmatched to any gene: 10. Germline V gene lookup returns CDR1 MNHNY and CDR2 SVGAGI (reference sequence). The CDR3 has 15 residues. The CDR3, as DNA: TGTGCCAGCACCGAAGCGGGAGGGTTTTTGGATACGCAGTATTTT. The encoded protein is CASTEAGGFLDTQYF.

This clone was found once. The chain joins TRBV6-5 to TRBJ1-1; perhaps TRBD1 as D (5 bases). The germline V and J ends were trimmed by 4 bases and 6 bases, with 18 bases remaining between them. Germline assignment: CDR1 MNHEY and CDR2 SVGAGI. This CDR3 has 15 amino acids. As DNA, the CDR3 is TGTGCCAGCAGTTCCCCACAAAAACGGGGGTCTGAAGCTTTCTTT. This sequence encodes CASSSPQKRGSEAFF.

V usage is TRBV6-1 and J usage is TRBJ1-4; 8 bases map to TRBD1. Germline values: CDR1 MNHNS, CDR2 SASEGT. The CDR3 contains 13 residues. V was pared by 4 bases and J by 11 bases, with 6 bases of the junction left unmatched. The CDR3 DNA reads TGTGCCAGCAGTGTGTTGGACAGGGAGAAACTGTTTTTT. Its protein product is CASSVLDREKLFF.

V usage is TRBV19 and J usage is TRBJ2-7; D could derive from TRBD1 or TRBD2 (5 bases each). This CDR3 is 15 amino acids long. Trimming took off 1 base at V and 7 bases at J, with 17 bases between the two ends. From germline, CDR1 is LNHDA and CDR2 SQIVND (reference sequence). CDR3 coding DNA: TGTGCCAGTAGTATAGGGCCGGGACGGGACCTGGAGCAGTACTTC. Translation gives CASSIGPGRDLEQYF.

This chain joins TRBV7-6 and TRBJ2-1; D might be TRBD1 or TRBD2, each matching 6 bases. The germline V gene encodes CDR1 SGHVS and CDR2 FNYEAQ. Deletions cut 2 bases from V and 4 bases from J, with 12 bases between. This CDR3 region has 15 residues. The CDR3 here is CASSLRGAVYNEQFF. CDR3 bases: TGTGCCAGCAGCTTAAGGGGGGCCGTATACAATGAGCAGTTCTTC.

The chain carries TRBV11-3 and TRBJ2-3; TRBD1 agrees at 11 bases. V lost 1 base, J lost 10 bases, and 4 bases stayed unmatched. The CDR3 extends over 14 amino acids. Germline loops: CDR1 SGHNT, CDR2 YENEEA. The CDR3 bases are TGTGCCAGCAGCTTAGGGGACAGGGGGAATCCGCAGTATTTT. It yields the protein CASSLGDRGNPQYF. Variable domain in full (rest from reference TRBV11-3 and TRBJ2-3): EAGVVQSPRYKIIEKKQPVAFWCNPISGHNTLYWYLQNLGQGPELLIRYENEEAVDDSQLPKDRFSAERLKGVDSTLKIQPAELGDSAVYLCASSLGDRGNPQYFGPGTRLTVL.

V usage is TRBV6-1 and J usage is TRBJ2-7; 12 bases agree with TRBD2. The junction had 8 bases not matched to a gene; V was cut back by 7 bases and J by 7 bases. Germline assignment: CDR1 MNHNS and CDR2 SASEGT. CDR3 size: 14 residues. For the CDR3, the DNA is TGTGCCAGCATTCCTAGCGGGAGGGCCAAGGAGCAGTACTTC. Translating gives CASIPSGRAKEQYF.

This sequence joins TRBV28 and TRBJ2-4, with 9 bases lining up with TRBD1. This CDR3 has 19 amino acids. The ends lost 5 bases at V and 2 bases at J; junction bases unmatched: 16. From germline, CDR1 is MDHEN and CDR2 SYDVKM. CDR3 protein: CASSPWTGVGYVTKNIQYF. The CDR3 nucleotides are TGTGCCAGCAGTCCTTGGACAGGGGTTGGGTATGTTACCAAAAACATTCAGTACTTC.

J is TRBJ1-6 and V is TRBV6-5; the D is unclear. Germline V gene data show CDR1 as MNHEY and CDR2 as SVGAGI. The V and J ends lost 7 bases and 2 bases respectively, with 12 bases between them. The CDR3 runs to 15 residues. Here the CDR3 reads CASKFLTAYNSPLHF. The DNA of the CDR3 is TGTGCCAGCAAATTTCTGACGGCCTATAATTCACCCCTCCACTTT.

The rearrangement links TRBV5-1 to TRBJ2-6; unclear D gene. Trimming removed 0 bases at V and 2 bases at J, with 3 bases between. The CDR3 runs to 14 residues. The germline V gene has CDR1 SGHRS and CDR2 YFSETQ. This chain's CDR3 is CASSLAPGANVLTF. CDR3 coding DNA: TGCGCCAGCAGCTTGGCCCCTGGGGCCAACGTCCTGACTTTC.

V and J are TRBV28 and TRBJ2-7; no clear D. Germline lookup yields CDR1 MDHEN and CDR2 SYDVKM. Trimming left V 6 bases short and J 2 bases short, with 5 bases between. The CDR3 is made up of 11 amino acids. In nucleotides, the CDR3 is TGTGCCAGCAGGGCTACCTACGAGCAGTACTTC. Its protein is CASRATYEQYF.

The chain couples TRBV18 to TRBJ1-2, with D hard to call. The length of the CDR3 is 19 residues. Germline loops: CDR1 KGHSH, CDR2 LQKENI. Trimming removed 0 bases from V and 0 bases from J, with 20 bases in between. The DNA for the CDR3 is TGTGCCAGCTCACCACCCGACATCATACAGAGGCCAACTAACTATGGCTACACCTTC. Its protein is CASSPPDIIQRPTNYGYTF.

The chain carries TRBV7-2 and TRBJ1-1; perhaps TRBD1 as D (6 bases). There are 15 residues in the CDR3. Trimming removed 1 base at V and 5 bases at J, with 14 bases between. Per the germline V gene, CDR1 is SGHTA and CDR2 is FQGNSA. The CDR3 DNA sequence: TGTGCCAGCAGCTTAGTACCGGGGGCAGTAACTGAAGCTTTCTTT. It translates to CASSLVPGAVTEAFF.